What follows describes a single TCR beta chain. Germline CDR1 LNHNV, CDR2 YYDKDF (reference sequence). The CDR3 is made up of 17 amino acids. Trimming removed 3 bases from V and 5 bases from J; junction bases left unmatched: 14. This specimen comes from a study of shared clonotypes between healthy human individuals. Repertoires were generated with immunoSEQ multiplex PCR, while TCRdb's copy carries only in-frame clones and drops some. The table lists just over 2,000,000 clones, 85% to 95% of them singletons, with roughly 0.13% in the top ten. The sample comprised naive CD4+ T cells sorted from blood. As to subset: CD45RA+ positively selected. The sequence was collected from a man younger than 35 in good health. The chain is built from TRBV15 and TRBJ2-7; 9 nucleotides match TRBD1. The CDR3 nucleotides are TGTGCCACCAGCAGGGGTCCCGGGGGACAGGGTGTCCACGAGCAGTACTTC. Its translation is CATSRGPGGQGVHEQYF.